This T cell receptor beta chain derives from a study of shared clonotypes between healthy human individuals. Adult Caucasians living in Nashville, Tennessee made up all of the donors. The table came from immunoSEQ multiplex PCR; TCRdb's copy has only in-frame clones and leaves some out. This sample carries approximately 480,000 clones, nearly 80% of them seen once, and the ten largest clones take roughly an eighth. This sequence originates from a woman between 35 and 50 years old in good health. Some clones in this sample may be carry-over from other donors' samples. The source material was PBMCs.

The chain's CDR3 is CAIREASGRETQYF. Here the CDR3 DNA reads TGTGCCATCAGGGAGGCTAGCGGGCGGGAGACCCAGTACTTC. The chain uses TRBV10-3 and TRBJ2-5; TRBD2 matches 8 bases. The germline V gene encodes CDR1 ENHRY and CDR2 SYGVKD. This CDR3 is 14 amino acids long. V gave up 6 bases and J gave up 5 bases; unmatched junction bases: 8.